These 30 T cell receptor beta chains were sequenced from one sample in a study of regulatory T cells in long-lasting Graves disease. Library construction for TCR beta used iRepertoire HTBI primers and Arm-PCR of CDR3 regions. TCRdb reprocessed the multiplex PCR reads with MiXCR, giving one entry per CDR3 protein. The sample includes 400,000 to 450,000 distinct CDR3 sequences, around 22% seen only once; the top ten take 26%. The time point: persistent/refractory GD, antithyroid drugs over 5 years with positive TRAb. PBMC-derived RNA was used for the TCR library. Sequences were derived from peripheral blood mononuclear cells (PBMCs), sampled when the disease was refractory, from a patient treated with antithyroid drugs. Every receptor here comes from a female donor with Graves disease.

In this sample, this clonotype turned up many times. The CDR3: CASSLRSGIANEKLFF. The CDR3 DNA reads TGTGCCAGCAGTTTGCGATCAGGGATTGCTAATGAAAAACTGTTTTTT. The chain has TRBV28 and TRBJ1-4, with a weak D call TRBD1 (5 bases). CDR3 length: 16 residues. In germline, CDR1 is MDHEN, CDR2 SYDVKM. The germline V and J ends were trimmed by 3 bases and 3 bases, with 14 bases remaining between them.

The chain employs TRBV19 and TRBJ1-4, with D unclear. Germline lookup yields CDR1 LNHDA and CDR2 SQIVND (reference sequence). Trimming shortened V by 10 bases and J by 0 bases, and 15 bases separated the two germline ends. CDR3 size: 15 residues. The CDR3 region has the DNA TGTGCCACCGGGTCGGGGTTTGCAACTAATGAAAAACTGTTTTTT. It is translated as CATGSGFATNEKLFF.

At least ten counts were recorded for this clonotype. CDR3 loop: CASSYSGTATQETQYF. CDR3 sequence (DNA): TGTGCCAGCAGTTATTCCGGGACAGCGACGCAAGAGACCCAGTACTTC. The chain is built from TRBV6-5 and TRBJ2-5; TRBD1 aligns across 7 bases. The CDR3 spans 16 residues. CDR1 and CDR2 (germline): MNHEY, SVGAGI. The trim removed 3 bases at V and 2 bases at J, leaving 9 bases unmatched.

This clonotype was seen only a few times. The J gene is TRBJ1-5, the V gene TRBV3-1, with TRBD1 as a possible D gene (5 bases). The CDR3 extends over 16 amino acids. CDR1 is LGHDT, CDR2 YNNKEL, per germline (reference sequence). V dropped 3 bases and J dropped 6 bases, with 18 bases sitting between them. The CDR3 sequence: CASSQATVGASQPQHF. The DNA for the CDR3 is TGTGCCAGCAGCCAGGCGACAGTTGGGGCTAGTCAGCCCCAGCATTTT.

This clonotype was counted a few times. This sequence joins TRBV28 and TRBJ2-7; 7 nucleotides match TRBD2. This CDR3 is 16 amino acids long. V trimming: 5 bases; J trimming: 6 bases; junction bases outside the gene matches: 16. Germline V gene data show CDR1 as MDHEN and CDR2 as SYDVKM. The CDR3 coding sequence is TGTGCCAGCAGTCCGACCCCTGAGCGGGGTAACAGCGAGCAGTACTTC. It yields the protein CASSPTPERGNSEQYF.

This chain uses TRBV7-9 with TRBJ1-4, with D unclear. Trimming took off 5 bases at V and 8 bases at J, with 15 bases between the two ends. Looked up from germline, CDR1 is SEHNR and CDR2 is FQNEAQ (reference sequence). The CDR3 extends over 14 amino acids. This CDR3 is CASSPGLEGEKLFF. The CDR3 DNA reads as TGTGCCAGCAGCCCAGGACTAGAGGGCGAAAAACTGTTTTTT. Filled out from reference TRBV7-9 and TRBJ1-4, the complete variable domain reads DTGVSQNPRHKITKRGQNVTFRCDPISEHNRLYWYRQTLGQGPEFLTYFQNEAQLEKSRLLSDRFSAERPKGSFSTLEIQRTEQGDSAMYLCASSPGLEGEKLFFGSGTQLSVL.

As for this clonotype: One junction end disagrees with the germline gene, perhaps due to a read error. J is TRBJ1-2 and V is TRBV7-2; 9 positions match TRBD1. Germline CDR1 is SGHTA and CDR2 is FQGNSA. The CDR3 sequence is 13 residues long. The CDR3 nucleotides are TGTGCCAGCAGCTTAACAGGGGGCCTTGGCTGCACCTTC. It is translated as CASSLTGGLGCTF.

This clonotype was counted many times. This sequence joins TRBV7-2 and TRBJ2-7, with 7 bases aligning to TRBD2. The CDR3 runs to 17 residues. V was clipped by 1 base and J by 2 bases; unmatched bases: 11. The germline V gene has CDR1 SGHTA and CDR2 FQGNSA. The CDR3 loop reads CASSLDPGASGPYEQYF. The CDR3 coding sequence is TGTGCCAGCAGCTTAGACCCTGGGGCTAGCGGACCCTACGAGCAGTACTTC.

At least ten counts were recorded for this clonotype. J is TRBJ1-2 and V is TRBV12-3 or TRBV12-4; 7 nucleotides match TRBD1. This CDR3 comprises 15 residues. The V and J ends lost 7 bases and 0 bases, in that order; junction bases with no gene match: 8. The CDR3 loop is CASTETGTANYGYTF. The CDR3 DNA sequence: TGTGCCAGCACCGAAACCGGGACAGCTAACTATGGCTACACCTTC.

This clonotype was counted between two and nine times. This rearrangement joins TRBV7-9 to TRBJ1-1, with unresolved D. The V end lost 5 bases, the J end lost 0 bases, and 13 bases lay between the germline ends. Germline lookup yields CDR1 SEHNR and CDR2 FQNEAQ (reference sequence). CDR3 size: 15 residues. The DNA for the CDR3 is TGTGCCAGCAGCGACTCCCTGGAAATGAACACTGAAGCTTTCTTT. It translates to CASSDSLEMNTEAFF.

The chain joins TRBV6-2 or TRBV6-3 to TRBJ1-2, with D perhaps TRBD1 (5 bases). The CDR3 runs 14 residues. V lost 4 bases and J 3 bases, leaving 12 bases between the germline ends. Germline CDR1 is MNHEY and CDR2 is SVGEGT. In DNA, the CDR3 is TGTGCCAGCAGTTCCGGGACTTTATACTATGGCTACACCTTC. Encoded protein: CASSSGTLYYGYTF.

This clonotype was seen a few times. The V and J genes are TRBV11-1 and TRBJ2-2, with D possibly being TRBD2 (7 bases). CDR1 and CDR2 (germline): SGHAT, FQDESV (reference sequence). V lost 5 bases and J 1 base, leaving 17 bases between the germline ends. The CDR3 is 17 residues long. The CDR3 coding sequence is TGTGCCAGCAGCGAGGGGGGGCGACTCCTGAACACCGGGGAGCTGTTTTTT. Its translation: CASSEGGRLLNTGELFF.

The sample holds a few counts of this clonotype. The chain carries TRBV6-2 or TRBV6-3 and TRBJ2-5; D perhaps matches TRBD2 (5 bases). Per germline, CDR1 MNHEY and CDR2 SVGEGT. There are 13 residues in the CDR3. Trimming left V 2 bases short and J 5 bases short, with 9 bases between. The CDR3 is CASSYTRQETQYF. CDR3 in DNA: TGTGCCAGCAGTTACACTAGGCAGGAGACCCAGTACTTC.

The chain links TRBV29-1 to TRBJ2-7, with 8 positions matching TRBD1. The V gene end was trimmed by 6 bases and the J gene end by 2 bases; junction bases not matched to a gene: 6. Looked up from germline, CDR1 is SQVTM and CDR2 is ANQGSEA. The CDR3 spans 13 residues. The CDR3 protein is CSVEGTGTYEQYF. The CDR3 DNA is TGCAGCGTGGAGGGGACAGGAACCTACGAGCAGTACTTC.

This clonotype was found a few times. The chain is built from TRBV5-1 and TRBJ2-7; D is undetermined. The CDR3 covers 16 residues. The V end was cut by 4 bases, the J end by 2 bases, with 19 bases between. The germline V gene encodes CDR1 SGHRS and CDR2 YFSETQ. The CDR3 protein is CASSDQDRPRPYEQYF. The CDR3 DNA sequence: TGCGCCAGCAGCGATCAGGACCGCCCGAGACCCTACGAGCAGTACTTC.

As to this clonotype: Given a much more abundant clone one base away, this may be a read error. The chain joins TRBV12-3 or TRBV12-4 to TRBJ1-1, with D possibly TRBD1 on 5 matching bases. V was trimmed by 8 bases and J by 4 bases, leaving 14 bases between them. This CDR3 has 13 residues. Here the CDR3 DNA reads TGTGCCAGCGGGGCAGGGATGCCCACTGAAGCTTTCTTT. This sequence encodes CASGAGMPTEAFF.

As regards this clonotype: Just one base apart from a much larger clone, this may be a read error. The rearrangement joins TRBV28 to TRBJ2-7; D unresolved. This CDR3 region has 17 residues. The germline V gene encodes CDR1 MDHEN and CDR2 SYDVKM. V shed 6 bases and J shed 0 bases, with 21 bases lying between them. The CDR3 bases are TGTGCCAGCAGGAAGGATAACGTTAGACGAAGCTCCTACGAGCAGTACTTC. This encodes CASRKDNVRRSSYEQYF.

V is TRBV19 and J is TRBJ2-2, with 9 bases fitting TRBD1. The CDR3 totals 15 residues. V was clipped by 8 bases and J by 4 bases; unmatched bases: 8. Germline V CDR1 and CDR2: LNHDA, SQIVND (reference sequence). The CDR3 region has the DNA TGTGCCAGTGTACAGACAGGGGGGGCCACCGGGGAGCTGTTTTTT. Translation gives CASVQTGGATGELFF.

The chain links TRBV27 to TRBJ2-7, with unresolved D. The CDR3 has 13 residues. The V end lost 6 bases, the J end lost 5 bases, and 14 bases lay between the germline ends. The germline V gene encodes CDR1 MNHEY and CDR2 SMNVEV (reference sequence). The CDR3 here is CASSRGLHDEQYF. CDR3 nucleotides: TGTGCCAGCAGCCGAGGTCTTCATGACGAGCAGTACTTC.

Written as DNA, the CDR3 is TGCAGTGCTAGGGGGTCGGCGAGCTCCTATAATTCACCCCTCCACTTT. This translates into CSARGSASSYNSPLHF. The rearrangement joins TRBV20-1 to TRBJ1-6; no definite D call. This CDR3 contains 16 residues. Germline V gives CDR1 DFQATT, CDR2 SNEGSKA (reference sequence). V was trimmed by 3 bases and J by 0 bases, leaving 12 bases between them.

This clonotype has at least ten counts. The chain is built from TRBV2 and TRBJ2-2, with 7 bases fitting TRBD2. This CDR3 has 15 amino acids. CDR1 and CDR2 from the germline V gene are SNHLY and FYNNEI. Trimming removed 4 bases from V and 4 bases from J; junction bases left unmatched: 6. The CDR3 region has the DNA TGTGCCAGCAGTGGTACTAGCGTATTCACCGGGGAGCTGTTTTTT. This encodes CASSGTSVFTGELFF.

This clonotype occurred many times. The V gene is TRBV2, the J gene TRBJ2-5, with a possible D match to TRBD2 (5 bases). Germline V gives CDR1 SNHLY, CDR2 FYNNEI. The CDR3 consists of 13 residues. V was shortened by 6 bases and J by 7 bases, with 15 bases between the two germline ends. CDR3 region: CASRWPRAGTQYF. DNA for the CDR3: TGTGCCAGCAGATGGCCCCGGGCGGGGACCCAGTACTTC.

The rearrangement uses TRBV13 and TRBJ1-4, with 9 positions matching TRBD1. The CDR3 consists of 17 residues. Germline V gives CDR1 PRHDT, CDR2 FYEKMQ (reference sequence). V was pared by 5 bases and J by 0 bases, with 7 bases of the junction left unmatched. In DNA, the CDR3 is TGTGCCAGCAGCGCCGGACAGGGGCGGGCAACTAATGAAAAACTGTTTTTT. It specifies CASSAGQGRATNEKLFF. The full variable domain, completed using reference TRBV13 and TRBJ1-4, is AAGVIQSPRHLIKEKRETATLKCYPIPRHDTVYWYQQGPGQDPQFLISFYEKMQSDKGSIPDRFSAQQFSDYHSELNMSSLELGDSALYFCASSAGQGRATNEKLFFGSGTQLSVL.

The rearrangement uses TRBV29-1 and TRBJ1-2; D gene unclear. The CDR3 extends over 13 amino acids. Per the germline V gene, CDR1 is SQVTM and CDR2 is ANQGSEA. The V end lost 1 base, the J end lost 8 bases, and 14 bases lay between the germline ends. The CDR3 reads CSVEAPEGYGYTF. The CDR3 DNA is TGCAGCGTTGAAGCCCCGGAAGGGTACGGCTACACCTTC.

This clonotype appeared many times. The chain employs TRBV27 and TRBJ1-3; D gene uncertain. The germline CDR1 and CDR2 sequences are MNHEY and SMNVEV (reference sequence). Trimming took 5 bases from V and 0 from J, leaving 11 bases between them. CDR3 size: 15 residues. CDR3 residues: CASSPTFHSGNTIYF. As DNA, the CDR3 is TGTGCCAGCAGTCCGACATTTCACTCTGGAAACACCATATATTTT.

CDR3 in amino acids: CASSERQGRNSPLHF. The CDR3 DNA follows: TGTGCCAGCAGCGAAAGACAGGGACGGAATTCACCCCTCCACTTT. The V call is TRBV7-3, the J call TRBJ1-6; TRBD1 aligns across 7 bases. The CDR3 totals 15 residues. Per germline, CDR1 SGHTA and CDR2 FQGTGA. V gave up 5 bases and J gave up 7 bases; unmatched junction bases: 8.

This chain links TRBV7-9 with TRBJ1-1; D may be TRBD1 (5 bases). Germline assignment: CDR1 SEHNR and CDR2 FQNEAQ (reference sequence). The CDR3 spans 16 residues. The V end lost 8 bases, the J end lost 1 base, and 20 bases lay between the germline ends. CDR3 DNA sequence: TGTGCCAGCGGACTGTTTTTGGGGGATGAGAACACTGAAGCTTTCTTT. Translated: CASGLFLGDENTEAFF.

The rearrangement joins TRBV4-2 to TRBJ1-1, with 10 bases lining up with TRBD1. The CDR3 covers 15 residues. J was trimmed by 4 bases and V by 3 bases; bases with no gene match: 5. The V gene's germline CDR1 is LGHNA and CDR2 YNFKEQ. The CDR3 nucleotides read TGTGCCAGCAGCCACGGGACAGGGGATCGCACTGAAGCTTTCTTT. Encoded protein: CASSHGTGDRTEAFF.

This clonotype was counted many times. The chain carries TRBV28 and TRBJ1-1, with TRBD1 identical over 7 bases. Germline assignment: CDR1 MDHEN and CDR2 SYDVKM. The CDR3 contains 18 residues. The J segment lost 3 bases and the V segment lost 3 bases, leaving 16 bases of the junction unmatched. CDR3 sequence: CASSFAAGGMGIDTEAFF. The CDR3 DNA is TGTGCCAGCAGTTTCGCGGCAGGGGGTATGGGAATTGACACTGAAGCTTTCTTT.

This clonotype has at least ten counts. The gene calls are TRBV12-3 or TRBV12-4 and TRBJ2-5; D remains ambiguous. V gave up 7 bases and J gave up 1 base, with 7 bases separating them. The CDR3 contains 12 residues. The CDR3 DNA reads TGTGCCAGCAAGGGCCCCCAAGAGACCCAGTACTTC. Its translation: CASKGPQETQYF.